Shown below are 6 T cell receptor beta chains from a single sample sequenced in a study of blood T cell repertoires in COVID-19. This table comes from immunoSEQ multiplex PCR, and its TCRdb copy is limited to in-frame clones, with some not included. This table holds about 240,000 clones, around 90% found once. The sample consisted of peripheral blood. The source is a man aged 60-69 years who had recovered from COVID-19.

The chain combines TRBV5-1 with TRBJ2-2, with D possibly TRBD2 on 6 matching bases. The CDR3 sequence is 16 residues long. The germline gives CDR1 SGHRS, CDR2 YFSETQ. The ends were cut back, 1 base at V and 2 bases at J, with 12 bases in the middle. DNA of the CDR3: TGCGCCAGCAGCTTGAATCCAGGGACTAACACCGGGGAGCTGTTTTTT. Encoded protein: CASSLNPGTNTGELFF.

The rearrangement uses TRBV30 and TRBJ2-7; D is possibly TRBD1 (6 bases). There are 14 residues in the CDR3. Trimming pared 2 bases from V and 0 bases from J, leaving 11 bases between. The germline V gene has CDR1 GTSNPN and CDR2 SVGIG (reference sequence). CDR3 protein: CAWSSTGNSYEQYF. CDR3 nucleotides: TGTGCCTGGAGTTCAACAGGGAACTCCTACGAGCAGTACTTC.

CDR3 sequence: CALRSGSYEQYV. In DNA, the CDR3 is TGCGCCTTGAGGTCCGGATCCTACGAGCAGTACGTC. The J gene is TRBJ2-7, the V gene TRBV23-1; D remains ambiguous. TRBV23-1 is designated an ORF whose function remains uncertain. V lost 11 bases and J 1 base, leaving 12 bases between the germline ends. This CDR3 is built from 12 residues.

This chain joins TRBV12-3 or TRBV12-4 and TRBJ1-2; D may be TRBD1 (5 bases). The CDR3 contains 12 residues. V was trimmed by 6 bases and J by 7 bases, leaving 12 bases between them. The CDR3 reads CASSNTGSGYTF. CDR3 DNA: TGTGCCAGCAGCAATACAGGTTCTGGCTACACCTTC.

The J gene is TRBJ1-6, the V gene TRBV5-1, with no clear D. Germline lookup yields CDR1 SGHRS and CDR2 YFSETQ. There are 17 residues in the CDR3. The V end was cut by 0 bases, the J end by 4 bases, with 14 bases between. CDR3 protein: CASSLGGVARYNSPLHF. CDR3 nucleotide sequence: TGCGCCAGCAGCTTGGGCGGCGTTGCTAGATATAATTCACCCCTCCACTTT.

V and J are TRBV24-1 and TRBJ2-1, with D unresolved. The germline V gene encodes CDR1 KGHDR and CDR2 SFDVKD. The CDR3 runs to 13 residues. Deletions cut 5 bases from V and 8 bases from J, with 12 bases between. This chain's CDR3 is CATSGASVDEQFF. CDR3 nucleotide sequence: TGTGCCACCAGTGGTGCCAGCGTCGATGAGCAGTTCTTC.